This paragraph covers one T cell receptor beta chain sequence. Profiled with immunoSEQ multiplex PCR; TCRdb holds only in-frame clones, not every one. This sample has around 70,000 clones, with 94% found just once. Among the approximately 110 subjects of the validation cohort, separate from the approximately 660-subject first cohort, were the donors. The data were obtained in a study of cytomegalovirus exposure and HLA in healthy donors. In germline, CDR1 is MNHEY, CDR2 SMNVEV (reference sequence). This CDR3 contains 17 residues. V was cut by 9 bases and J by 2 bases, with 24 bases left in between. The genes are TRBV27 and TRBJ2-3; D is possibly TRBD1 (6 bases). This receptor was obtained from a man between 18 and 35 years old in good health and CMV-seropositive. Sequenced material: PBMCs. The DNA for the CDR3 is TGTGCCAGTTTCCGTTCGCCTCGAGGGGGATTCACAGATACGCAGTATTTT. Residues: CASFRSPRGGFTDTQYF.